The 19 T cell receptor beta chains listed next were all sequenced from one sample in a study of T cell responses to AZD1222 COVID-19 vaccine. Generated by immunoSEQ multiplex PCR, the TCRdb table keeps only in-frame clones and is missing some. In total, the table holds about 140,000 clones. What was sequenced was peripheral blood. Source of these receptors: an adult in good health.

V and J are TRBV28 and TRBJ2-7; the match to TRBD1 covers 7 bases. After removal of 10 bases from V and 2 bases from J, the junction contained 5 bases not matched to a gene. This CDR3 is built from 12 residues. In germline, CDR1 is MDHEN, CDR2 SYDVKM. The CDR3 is CATRDSPYEQYF. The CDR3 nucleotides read TGTGCCACCCGGGACAGCCCCTACGAGCAGTACTTC.

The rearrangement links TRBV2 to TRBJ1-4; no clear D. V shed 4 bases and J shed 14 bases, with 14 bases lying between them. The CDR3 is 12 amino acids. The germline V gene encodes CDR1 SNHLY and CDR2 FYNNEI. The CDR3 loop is CASSVTGSMLFF. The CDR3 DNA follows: TGTGCCAGCAGTGTAACCGGATCGATGCTGTTTTTT.

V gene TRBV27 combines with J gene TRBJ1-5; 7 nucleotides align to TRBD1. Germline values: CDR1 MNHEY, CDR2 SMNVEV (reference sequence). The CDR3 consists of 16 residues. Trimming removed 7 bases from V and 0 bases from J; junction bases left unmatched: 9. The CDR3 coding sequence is TGTGCCAGCACCCCAGGGGGGGGAATTAGCAATCAGCCCCAGCATTTT. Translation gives CASTPGGGISNQPQHF.

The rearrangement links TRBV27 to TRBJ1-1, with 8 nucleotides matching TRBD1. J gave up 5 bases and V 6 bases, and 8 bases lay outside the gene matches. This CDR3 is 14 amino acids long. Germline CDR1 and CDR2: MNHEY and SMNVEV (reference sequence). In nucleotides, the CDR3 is TGTGCCAGCAGCCCGACAGGGGTGGGGACTGAAGCTTTCTTT. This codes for CASSPTGVGTEAFF.

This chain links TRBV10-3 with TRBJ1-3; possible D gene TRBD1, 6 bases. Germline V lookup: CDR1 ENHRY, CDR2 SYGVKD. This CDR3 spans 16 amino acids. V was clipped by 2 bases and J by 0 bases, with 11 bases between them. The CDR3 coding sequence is TGTGCCATCAGTGAGACAGGGACCTCCTCTGGAAACACCATATATTTT. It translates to CAISETGTSSGNTIYF.

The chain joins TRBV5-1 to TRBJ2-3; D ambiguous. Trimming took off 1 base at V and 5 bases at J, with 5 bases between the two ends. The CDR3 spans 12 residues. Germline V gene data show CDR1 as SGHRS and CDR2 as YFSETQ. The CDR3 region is CASSLNLDTQYF. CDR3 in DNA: TGCGCCAGCAGCTTGAACCTAGATACGCAGTATTTT. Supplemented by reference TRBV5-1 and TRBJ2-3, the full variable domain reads KAGVTQTPRYLIKTRGQQVTLSCSPISGHRSVSWYQQTPGQGLQFLFEYFSETQRNKGNFPGRFSGRQFSNSRSEMNVSTLELGDSALYLCASSLNLDTQYFGPGTRLTVL.

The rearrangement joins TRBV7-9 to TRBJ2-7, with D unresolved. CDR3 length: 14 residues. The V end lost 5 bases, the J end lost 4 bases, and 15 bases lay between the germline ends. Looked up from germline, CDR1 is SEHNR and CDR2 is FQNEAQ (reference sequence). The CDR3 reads CASSPEGPGYEQYF. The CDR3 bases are TGTGCCAGCAGCCCAGAAGGGCCGGGTTACGAGCAGTACTTC.

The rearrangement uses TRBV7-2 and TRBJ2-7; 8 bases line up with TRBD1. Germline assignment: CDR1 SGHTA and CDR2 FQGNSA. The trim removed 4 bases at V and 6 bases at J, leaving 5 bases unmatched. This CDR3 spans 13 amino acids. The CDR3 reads CASSSRDRIEQYF. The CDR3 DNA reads TGTGCCAGCAGCTCTCGGGACAGGATCGAGCAGTACTTC.

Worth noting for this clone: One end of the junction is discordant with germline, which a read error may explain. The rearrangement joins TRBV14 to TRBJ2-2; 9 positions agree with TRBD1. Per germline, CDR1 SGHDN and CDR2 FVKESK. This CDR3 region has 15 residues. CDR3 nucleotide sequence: TGTGCCAGCAGCAAAGACAGGGGGTTCACCGGGGAGCTGTTTTTT. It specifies CASSKDRGFTGELFF.

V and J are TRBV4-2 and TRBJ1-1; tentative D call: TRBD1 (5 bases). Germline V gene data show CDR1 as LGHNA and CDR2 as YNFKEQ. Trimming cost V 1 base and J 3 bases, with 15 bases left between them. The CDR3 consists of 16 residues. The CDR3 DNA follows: TGTGCCAGCAGCCAAGGCGGCGGTCCGGGGGACACTGAAGCTTTCTTT. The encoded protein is CASSQGGGPGDTEAFF.

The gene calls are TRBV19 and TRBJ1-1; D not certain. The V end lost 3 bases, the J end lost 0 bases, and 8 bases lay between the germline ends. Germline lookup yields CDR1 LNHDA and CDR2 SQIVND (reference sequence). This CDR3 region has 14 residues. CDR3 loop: CASSIGSMNTEAFF. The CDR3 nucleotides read TGTGCCAGTAGTATTGGCAGCATGAACACTGAAGCTTTCTTT.

CDR3 nucleotides: TGTGCCAGTGGGGCAGGGATGAACACTGAAGCTTTCTTT. Protein sequence: CASGAGMNTEAFF. The chain uses TRBV19 and TRBJ1-1; D might be TRBD1 (5 bases). V lost 8 bases to trimming and J lost 0 bases, with 10 bases between them. CDR3 length: 13 residues. Germline V gives CDR1 LNHDA, CDR2 SQIVND (reference sequence).

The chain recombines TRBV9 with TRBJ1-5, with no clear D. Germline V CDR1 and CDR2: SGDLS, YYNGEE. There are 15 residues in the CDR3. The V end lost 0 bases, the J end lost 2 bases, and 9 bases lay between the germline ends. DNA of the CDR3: TGTGCCAGCAGCGTAGCTCCAGAGCGCAATCAGCCCCAGCATTTT. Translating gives CASSVAPERNQPQHF.

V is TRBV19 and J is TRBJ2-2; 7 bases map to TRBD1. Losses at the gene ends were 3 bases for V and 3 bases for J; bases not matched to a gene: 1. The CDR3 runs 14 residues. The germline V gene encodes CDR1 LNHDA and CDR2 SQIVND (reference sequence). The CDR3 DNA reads TGTGCCAGTAGTATTACAGGGGACACCGGGGAGCTGTTTTTT. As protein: CASSITGDTGELFF.

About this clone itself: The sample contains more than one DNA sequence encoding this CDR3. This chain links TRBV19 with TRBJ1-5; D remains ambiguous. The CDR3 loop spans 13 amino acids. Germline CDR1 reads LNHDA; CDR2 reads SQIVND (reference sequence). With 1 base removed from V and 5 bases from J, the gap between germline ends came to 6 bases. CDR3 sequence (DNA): TGTGCCAGTAGTATAGGGCGGGATCAGCCCCAGCATTTT. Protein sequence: CASSIGRDQPQHF.

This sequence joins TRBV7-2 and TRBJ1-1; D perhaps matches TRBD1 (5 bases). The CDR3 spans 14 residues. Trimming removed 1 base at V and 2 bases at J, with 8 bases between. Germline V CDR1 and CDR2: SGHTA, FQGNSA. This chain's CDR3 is CASSLGGTNTEAFF. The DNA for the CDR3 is TGTGCCAGCAGCTTAGGAGGGACCAACACTGAAGCTTTCTTT.

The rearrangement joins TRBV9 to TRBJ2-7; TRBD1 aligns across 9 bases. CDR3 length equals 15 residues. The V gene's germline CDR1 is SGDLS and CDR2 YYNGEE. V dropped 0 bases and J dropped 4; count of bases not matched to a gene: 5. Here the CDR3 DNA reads TGTGCCAGCAGCGTAGACCTAGGACAGGGGTACGAGCAGTACTTC. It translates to CASSVDLGQGYEQYF.

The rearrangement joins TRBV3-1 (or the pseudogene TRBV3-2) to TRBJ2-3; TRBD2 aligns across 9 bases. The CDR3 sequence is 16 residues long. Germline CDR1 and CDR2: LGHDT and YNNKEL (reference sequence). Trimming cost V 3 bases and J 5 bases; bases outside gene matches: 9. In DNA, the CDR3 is TGTGCCAGCAGCCAGTTAGCGGGGGCTGAGGGAGATACGCAGTATTTT. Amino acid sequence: CASSQLAGAEGDTQYF.

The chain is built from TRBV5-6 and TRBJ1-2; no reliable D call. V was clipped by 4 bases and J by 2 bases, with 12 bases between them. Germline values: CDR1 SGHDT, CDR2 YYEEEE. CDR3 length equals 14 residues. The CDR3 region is CASSPFSGNYGYTF. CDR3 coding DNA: TGTGCCAGCAGCCCCTTCTCGGGGAACTATGGCTACACCTTC.